What follows are 26 T cell receptor beta chains derived from one specimen sequenced in a study of T cells in localized non-small cell lung cancer. Method: immunoSEQ multiplex PCR; TCRdb's copy keeps in-frame clones and lacks some. In the table there are about 77,000 clones, around nine tenths of which are singletons. The starting material was peripheral blood, obtained before any cancer treatment. Receptor source: a woman aged 35-70 years with stage I squamous cell lung carcinoma.

This clone appeared once. The J gene is TRBJ1-1, the V gene TRBV27, with D perhaps TRBD1 (5 bases). This CDR3 has 14 amino acids. Germline V gives CDR1 MNHEY, CDR2 SMNVEV (reference sequence). V lost 5 bases, J lost 1 base, and 11 bases lay in between. The CDR3 sequence: CASSGGTGNTEAFF. The CDR3, as DNA: TGTGCCAGCAGTGGGGGGACGGGGAACACTGAAGCTTTCTTT.

The V and J genes are TRBV5-1 and TRBJ2-1, with TRBD1 matching 7 bases. CDR1 is SGHRS, CDR2 YFSETQ, per germline. The ends lost 3 bases at V and 4 bases at J; junction bases unmatched: 1. The CDR3 runs to 13 residues. The CDR3 nucleotides read TGCGCCAGCAGCTCGACAGGGTACAATGAGCAGTTCTTC. Protein sequence: CASSSTGYNEQFF.

This clone was seen only once. The rearrangement links TRBV2 to TRBJ1-1; no reliable D call. The CDR3 is 13 residues long. Trimming left V 6 bases short and J 5 bases short, with 13 bases between. Germline CDR1 SNHLY, CDR2 FYNNEI. CDR3 in amino acids: CASSQRPQTEAFF. The CDR3 DNA follows: TGTGCCAGCAGCCAAAGGCCTCAGACTGAAGCTTTCTTT.

CDR3 sequence: CASRQDGLNTEAFF. In nucleotides, the CDR3 is TGTGCCAGCAGACAAGACGGACTGAACACTGAAGCTTTCTTT. The V gene is TRBV6-1, the J gene TRBJ1-1; D is unresolved. Trimming removed 6 bases from V and 0 bases from J, with 11 bases in between. Germline assignment: CDR1 MNHNS and CDR2 SASEGT. The CDR3 runs to 14 residues.

This clone was counted a single time. The chain is built from TRBV5-1 and TRBJ2-7; 7 bases line up with TRBD1. This CDR3 contains 14 residues. J lost 1 base, V lost 1 base, and 2 bases had no gene match. The germline V gene has CDR1 SGHRS and CDR2 YFSETQ. The CDR3 loop reads CASSLRGQSYEQYF. The CDR3 nucleotides are TGCGCCAGCAGCTTGAGGGGACAGTCCTACGAGCAGTACTTC.

The CDR3, as DNA: TGCAGCGTTTGCCACAGCCAGGGGACTGAAGCTTTCTTT. Translation: CSVCHSQGTEAFF. The chain uses TRBV29-1 and TRBJ1-1; a possible D gene is TRBD1 (6 bases). Trimming stripped 5 bases from V and 5 bases from J, with 15 bases between. This CDR3 is built from 13 residues. Per germline, CDR1 SQVTM and CDR2 ANQGSEA.

This clone was seen just once. The rearrangement links TRBV12-5 to TRBJ1-1; weak D call: TRBD1 (5 bases). Germline V gene lookup returns CDR1 LGHNT and CDR2 FRNRAP. The CDR3 runs to 14 residues. V lost 1 base to trimming and J lost 10 bases, with 16 bases between them. CDR3: CASGLASAGGGAFF. CDR3 sequence (DNA): TGTGCTAGTGGTTTGGCCTCCGCCGGGGGAGGAGCTTTCTTT.

The genes are TRBV6-5 and TRBJ1-5; D gene uncertain. The CDR3 is made up of 14 amino acids. Trimming shortened V by 0 bases and J by 3 bases, and 6 bases separated the two germline ends. The germline V gene has CDR1 MNHEY and CDR2 SVGAGI. In DNA, the CDR3 is TGTGCCAGCAGTTACTCAAAGTCCAATCAGCCCCAGCATTTT. This gives the protein CASSYSKSNQPQHF.

This chain links TRBV27 with TRBJ1-1; TRBD1 matches 9 bases. CDR3 size: 14 residues. Germline CDR1 reads MNHEY; CDR2 reads SMNVEV (reference sequence). V lost 6 bases to trimming and J lost 1 base; unmatched junction nucleotides: 3. CDR3 DNA: TGTGCCAGCAGACAGACAGGGGGGAACACTGAAGCTTTCTTT. It yields the protein CASRQTGGNTEAFF.

This rearrangement joins TRBV4-1 to TRBJ2-1; D unclear. CDR1 is MGHRA and CDR2 is YSYEKL in the germline V gene. The V end lost 0 bases, the J end lost 9 bases, and 3 bases lay between the germline ends. This CDR3 has 11 amino acids. For the CDR3, the DNA is TGCGCCAGCAGCCAAGAAGGTGAGCAGTTCTTC. It translates to CASSQEGEQFF.

In this sample, this clone turned up once. The V gene is TRBV5-1, the J gene TRBJ2-5; 13 bases line up with TRBD2. Germline CDR1 is SGHRS and CDR2 is YFSETQ. V was pared by 2 bases and J by 5 bases, with 3 bases of the junction left unmatched. This CDR3 is built from 15 residues. For the CDR3, the DNA is TGCGCCAGCAGCTTACTAGCGGGGGGGCAGGAGACCCAGTACTTC. It is translated as CASSLLAGGQETQYF.

The V and J genes are TRBV6-6 and TRBJ1-4, with no clear D. The length of the CDR3 is 14 residues. V was cut by 6 bases and J by 4 bases, with 12 bases left in between. Germline CDR1 and CDR2: MNHNY and SVGAGI (reference sequence). CDR3 sequence reads: CASRPPGSNEKLFF. CDR3 nucleotides: TGTGCCAGCAGACCTCCGGGGAGTAATGAAAAACTGTTTTTT.

This chain links TRBV5-1 with TRBJ2-1; 8 nucleotides agree with TRBD2. CDR3 size: 13 residues. Germline lookup yields CDR1 SGHRS and CDR2 YFSETQ. With 8 bases clipped from V and 1 base from J, the junction kept 2 bases outside the gene matches. CDR3 coding DNA: TGCGCCAGTAGCGGGGCATCCTACAATGAGCAGTTCTTC. This translates into CASSGASYNEQFF.

The genes are TRBV7-9 and TRBJ2-1; D is unresolved. This CDR3 region has 11 residues. Per germline, CDR1 SEHNR and CDR2 FQNEAQ (reference sequence). Between the trimmed V and J ends, which lost 5 bases and 10 bases, there was a span of 9 bases. The CDR3: CASSPSREQFF. CDR3 nucleotide sequence: TGTGCCAGCAGCCCTAGTCGGGAGCAGTTCTTC.

The chain carries TRBV5-6 and TRBJ2-3; no reliable D call. CDR3 length equals 15 residues. Trimming removed 4 bases at V and 1 base at J, with 13 bases between. The V gene's germline CDR1 is SGHDT and CDR2 YYEEEE. CDR3 protein: CASSPAPQGTDTQYF. The CDR3, as DNA: TGTGCCAGCAGCCCGGCCCCGCAGGGCACAGATACGCAGTATTTT.

This chain links TRBV14 with TRBJ2-7; D possibly corresponds to TRBD2 (6 bases). V was shortened by 5 bases and J by 3 bases, with 11 bases between the two germline ends. The CDR3 totals 13 residues. Germline V CDR1 and CDR2: SGHDN, FVKESK. The CDR3 loop is CASSKMGGYEQYF. CDR3 sequence (DNA): TGTGCCAGCAGCAAGATGGGAGGCTACGAGCAGTACTTC.

This chain links TRBV6-5 with TRBJ2-7, with 10 bases that match TRBD1. Germline-derived CDR1 and CDR2 are MNHEY and SVGAGI. The CDR3 covers 15 residues. Germline trimming cut 7 bases from V and 4 bases from J; bases unmatched to any gene: 10. The CDR3 loop is CASNPRQGASYEQYF. CDR3 coding DNA: TGTGCCAGCAACCCCAGACAGGGGGCGAGTTACGAGCAGTACTTC.

The CDR3 DNA is TGTGCCAGTAGTATTCGTTGGGGAGAGCAGTTCTTC. Protein: CASSIRWGEQFF. J is TRBJ2-1 and V is TRBV19; the D is unclear. The CDR3 extends over 12 amino acids. Germline lookup yields CDR1 LNHDA and CDR2 SQIVND (reference sequence). Deletions cut 3 bases from V and 10 bases from J, with 10 bases between.

The chain couples TRBV19 to TRBJ2-7; weak D call: TRBD1 (6 bases). This CDR3 has 16 residues. Trimming pared 5 bases from V and 7 bases from J, leaving 24 bases between. The germline CDR1 and CDR2 sequences are LNHDA and SQIVND (reference sequence). CDR3 in amino acids: CASSLKTGGASGEQYF. The CDR3 region has the DNA TGTGCCAGTAGTCTCAAGACAGGTGGGGCTTCGGGGGAGCAGTACTTC.

This sequence joins TRBV9 and TRBJ1-1; no definite D call. The CDR3 sequence is 13 residues long. The ends were cut back, 4 bases at V and 6 bases at J, with 13 bases in the middle. Germline V gene data show CDR1 as SGDLS and CDR2 as YYNGEE. The CDR3 loop reads CASSPRPESEAFF. DNA for the CDR3: TGTGCCAGCAGCCCTCGGCCGGAATCTGAAGCTTTCTTT.

J is TRBJ1-1 and V is TRBV7-9; D not resolved. The CDR3 is 12 amino acids. Per the germline V gene, CDR1 is SEHNR and CDR2 is FQNEAQ (reference sequence). Trimming pared 3 bases from V and 1 base from J, leaving 3 bases between. CDR3 region: CASSFWNTEAFF. The CDR3 coding sequence is TGTGCCAGCAGCTTCTGGAACACTGAAGCTTTCTTT.

This clone was detected once. The chain employs TRBV6-1 and TRBJ2-1; D gene uncertain. In germline, CDR1 is MNHNS, CDR2 SASEGT. CDR3 size: 12 residues. The germline V and J ends were trimmed by 7 bases and 3 bases, with 7 bases remaining between them. CDR3 region: CASNGRYNEQFF. CDR3 bases: TGTGCCAGCAACGGCCGCTACAATGAGCAGTTCTTC.

This chain uses TRBV29-1 with TRBJ1-1; D perhaps matches TRBD1 (5 bases). Germline values: CDR1 SQVTM, CDR2 ANQGSEA. V was pared by 5 bases and J by 4 bases, with 14 bases between. The CDR3 extends over 13 amino acids. The chain's CDR3 is CSVRRRDRTEAFF. In DNA form, the CDR3 reads TGCAGCGTTCGTCGCAGGGATCGCACTGAAGCTTTCTTT.

V gene TRBV7-3 combines with J gene TRBJ2-1, with D uncertain. CDR3 length: 12 residues. Germline V CDR1 and CDR2: SGHTA, FQGTGA. Trimming left V 1 base short and J 7 bases short, with 5 bases between. The chain's CDR3 is CASSLRSNEQFF. CDR3 coding DNA: TGTGCCAGCAGCTTAAGGTCTAATGAGCAGTTCTTC.

The CDR3 nucleotides are TGTGCCAGCAGCCCTGGGTCAGGGCGTAATGGCTACACCTTC. Its translation is CASSPGSGRNGYTF. J is TRBJ1-2 and V is TRBV7-8, with D tentatively TRBD1 (5 bases). The CDR3 consists of 14 residues. Germline V gene data show CDR1 as SGHVS and CDR2 as FQNEAQ. Trimming shortened V by 5 bases and J by 6 bases, and 16 bases separated the two germline ends.

The chain recombines TRBV10-3 with TRBJ1-3; the D gene is possibly TRBD1 (6 bases). Trimming took off 8 bases at V and 4 bases at J, with 12 bases between the two ends. In germline, CDR1 is ENHRY, CDR2 SYGVKD. This CDR3 comprises 13 residues. Here the CDR3 DNA reads TGTGCCATCGGGGGGGCAGGAGGAAACACCATATATTTT. Translated, it gives CAIGGAGGNTIYF.